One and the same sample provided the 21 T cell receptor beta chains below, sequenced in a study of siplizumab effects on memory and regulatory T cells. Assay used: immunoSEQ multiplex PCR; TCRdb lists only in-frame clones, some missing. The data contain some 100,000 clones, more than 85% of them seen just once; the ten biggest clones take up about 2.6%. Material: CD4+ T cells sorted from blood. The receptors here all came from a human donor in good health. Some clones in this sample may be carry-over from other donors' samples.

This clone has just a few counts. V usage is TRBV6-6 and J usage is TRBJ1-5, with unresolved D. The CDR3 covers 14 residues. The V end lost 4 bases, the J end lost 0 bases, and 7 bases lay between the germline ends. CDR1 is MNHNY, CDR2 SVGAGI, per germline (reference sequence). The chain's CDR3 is CASSSSNSNQPQHF. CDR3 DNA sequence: TGTGCCAGCAGTTCCTCCAATAGCAATCAGCCCCAGCATTTT.

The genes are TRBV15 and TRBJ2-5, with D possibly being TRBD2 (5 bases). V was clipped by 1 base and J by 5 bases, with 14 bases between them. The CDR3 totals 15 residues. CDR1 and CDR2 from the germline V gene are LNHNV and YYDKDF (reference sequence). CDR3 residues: CATSRVVGAWETQYF. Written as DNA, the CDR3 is TGTGCCACCAGCAGAGTTGTGGGAGCGTGGGAGACCCAGTACTTC.

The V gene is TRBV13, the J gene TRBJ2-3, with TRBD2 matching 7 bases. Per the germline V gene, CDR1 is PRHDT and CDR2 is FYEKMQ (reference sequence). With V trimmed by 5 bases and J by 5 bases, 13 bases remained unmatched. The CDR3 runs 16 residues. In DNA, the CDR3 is TGTGCCAGCAGCCCCAGGTACGGGAGGAATGAAGATACGCAGTATTTT. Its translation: CASSPRYGRNEDTQYF.

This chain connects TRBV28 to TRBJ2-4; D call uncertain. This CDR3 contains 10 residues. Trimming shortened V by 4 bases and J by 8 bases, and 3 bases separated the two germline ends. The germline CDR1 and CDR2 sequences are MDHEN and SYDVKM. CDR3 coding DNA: TGTGCCAGCAGTTCGGACATTCAGTACTTC. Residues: CASSSDIQYF.

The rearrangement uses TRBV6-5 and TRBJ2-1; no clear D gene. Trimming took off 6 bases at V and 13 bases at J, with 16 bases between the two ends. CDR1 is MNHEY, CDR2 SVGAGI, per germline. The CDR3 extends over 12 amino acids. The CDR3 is CASSRTTGSQFF. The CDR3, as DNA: TGTGCCAGCAGCCGGACCACCGGAAGTCAGTTCTTC.

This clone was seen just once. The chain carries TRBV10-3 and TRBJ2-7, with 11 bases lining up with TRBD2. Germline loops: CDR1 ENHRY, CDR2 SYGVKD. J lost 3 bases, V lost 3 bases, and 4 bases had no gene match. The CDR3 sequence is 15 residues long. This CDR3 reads CAISDHTSGSYEQYF. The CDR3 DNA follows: TGTGCCATCAGTGACCACACTAGCGGGAGCTACGAGCAGTACTTC.

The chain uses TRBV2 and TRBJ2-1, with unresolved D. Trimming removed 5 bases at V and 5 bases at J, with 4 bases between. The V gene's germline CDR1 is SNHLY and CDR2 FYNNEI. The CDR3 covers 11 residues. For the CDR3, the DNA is TGTGCCAGCAGTCCCAACAATGAGCAGTTCTTC. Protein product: CASSPNNEQFF.

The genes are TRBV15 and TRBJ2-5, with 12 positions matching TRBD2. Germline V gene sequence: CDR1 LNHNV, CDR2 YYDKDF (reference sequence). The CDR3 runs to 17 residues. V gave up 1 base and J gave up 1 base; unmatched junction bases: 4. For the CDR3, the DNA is TGTGCCACCAGCAGAGCTTGGACTAGCGGGGTCCAAGAGACCCAGTACTTC. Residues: CATSRAWTSGVQETQYF.

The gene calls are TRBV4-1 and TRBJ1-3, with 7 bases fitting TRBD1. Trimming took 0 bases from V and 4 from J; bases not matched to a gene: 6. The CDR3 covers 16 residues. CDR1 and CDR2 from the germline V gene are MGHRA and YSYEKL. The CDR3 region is CASSQEGGFGGNTIYF. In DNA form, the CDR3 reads TGCGCCAGCAGCCAAGAAGGGGGCTTCGGGGGAAACACCATATATTTT.

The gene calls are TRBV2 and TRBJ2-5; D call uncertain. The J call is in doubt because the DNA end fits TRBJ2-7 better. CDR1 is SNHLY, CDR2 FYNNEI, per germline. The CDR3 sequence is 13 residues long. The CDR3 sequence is CASSELVAYEQYF. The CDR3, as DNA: TGTGCCAGCAGTGAATTGGTAGCCTACGAGCAGTACTTC.

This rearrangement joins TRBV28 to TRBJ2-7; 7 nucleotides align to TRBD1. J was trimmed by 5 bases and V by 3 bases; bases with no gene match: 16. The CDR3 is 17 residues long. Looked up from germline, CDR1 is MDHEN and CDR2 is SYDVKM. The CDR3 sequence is CASSLSIDGQGVHEQYF. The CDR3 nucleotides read TGTGCCAGCAGTTTGTCTATCGATGGGCAGGGGGTGCACGAGCAGTACTTC.

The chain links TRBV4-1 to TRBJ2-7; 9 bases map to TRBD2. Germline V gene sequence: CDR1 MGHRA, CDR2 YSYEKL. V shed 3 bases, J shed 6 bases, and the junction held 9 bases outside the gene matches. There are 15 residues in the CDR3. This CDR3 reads CASSQVLAGEAEQYF. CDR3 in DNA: TGCGCCAGCAGCCAGGTCTTAGCGGGAGAGGCCGAGCAGTACTTC.

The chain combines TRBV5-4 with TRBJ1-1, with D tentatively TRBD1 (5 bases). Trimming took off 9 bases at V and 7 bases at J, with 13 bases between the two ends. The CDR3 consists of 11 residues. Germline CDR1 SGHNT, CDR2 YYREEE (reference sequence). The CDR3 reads CATMRGIEAFF. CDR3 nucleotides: TGTGCCACAATGCGGGGGATTGAAGCTTTCTTT. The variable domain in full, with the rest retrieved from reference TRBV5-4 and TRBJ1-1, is ETGVTQSPTHLIKTRGQQVTLRCSSQSGHNTVSWYQQALGQGPQFIFQYYREEENGRGNFPPRFSGLQFPNYSSELNVNALELDDSALYLCATMRGIEAFFGQGTRLTVV.

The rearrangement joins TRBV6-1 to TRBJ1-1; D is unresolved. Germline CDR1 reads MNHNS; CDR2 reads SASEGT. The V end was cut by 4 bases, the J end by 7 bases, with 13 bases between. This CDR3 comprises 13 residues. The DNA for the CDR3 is TGTGCCAGCAGTGGGAGGGCGTCCCGTGAAGCTTTCTTT. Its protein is CASSGRASREAFF.

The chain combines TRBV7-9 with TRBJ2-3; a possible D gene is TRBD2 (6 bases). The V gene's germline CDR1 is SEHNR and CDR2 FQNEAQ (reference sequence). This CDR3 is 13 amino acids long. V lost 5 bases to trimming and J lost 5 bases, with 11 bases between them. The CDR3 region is CASSIGSGDTQYF. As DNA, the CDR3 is TGTGCCAGCAGCATCGGGAGCGGAGATACGCAGTATTTT.

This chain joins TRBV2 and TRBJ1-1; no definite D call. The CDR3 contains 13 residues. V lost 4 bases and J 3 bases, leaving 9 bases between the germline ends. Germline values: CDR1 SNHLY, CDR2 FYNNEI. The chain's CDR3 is CASSGPRDTEAFF. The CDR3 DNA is TGTGCCAGCAGTGGTCCCCGGGACACTGAAGCTTTCTTT. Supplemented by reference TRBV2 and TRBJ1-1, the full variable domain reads EPEVTQTPSHQVTQMGQEVILRCVPISNHLYFYWYRQILGQKVEFLVSFYNNEISEKSEIFDDQFSVERPDGSNFTLKIRSTKLEDSAMYFCASSGPRDTEAFFGQGTRLTVV.

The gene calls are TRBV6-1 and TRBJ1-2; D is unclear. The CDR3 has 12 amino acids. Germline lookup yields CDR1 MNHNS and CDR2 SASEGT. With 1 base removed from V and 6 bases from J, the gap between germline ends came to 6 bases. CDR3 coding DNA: TGTGCCAGCAGTGAAGGGGAAGATGGCTACACCTTC. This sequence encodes CASSEGEDGYTF.

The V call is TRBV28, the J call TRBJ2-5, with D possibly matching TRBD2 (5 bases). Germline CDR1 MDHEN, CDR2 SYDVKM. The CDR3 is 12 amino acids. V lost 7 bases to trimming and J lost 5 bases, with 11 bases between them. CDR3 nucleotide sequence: TGTGCCAGCAATAGCGTGGGGGAGACCCAGTACTTC. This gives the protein CASNSVGETQYF.

CDR3 sequence (DNA): TGTGCTAGTGGTTTGTCGACAGCCACTAGCACAGATACGCAGTATTTT. Protein: CASGLSTATSTDTQYF. V usage is TRBV12-5 and J usage is TRBJ2-3; tentative D call: TRBD1 (5 bases). Between the trimmed V and J ends, which lost 2 bases and 0 bases, there was a span of 12 bases. Germline V CDR1 and CDR2: LGHNT, FRNRAP. The CDR3 length is 16 residues.

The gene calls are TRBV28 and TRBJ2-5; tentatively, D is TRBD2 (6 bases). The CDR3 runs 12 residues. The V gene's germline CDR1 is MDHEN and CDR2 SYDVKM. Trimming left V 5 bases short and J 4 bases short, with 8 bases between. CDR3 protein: CASSPGRETQYF. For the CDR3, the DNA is TGTGCCAGCAGTCCCGGGAGAGAGACCCAGTACTTC. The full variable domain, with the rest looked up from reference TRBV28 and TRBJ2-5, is DVKVTQSSRYLVKRTGEKVFLECVQDMDHENMFWYRQDPGLGLRLIYFSYDVKMKEKGDIPEGYSVSREKKERFSLILESASTNQTSMYLCASSPGRETQYFGPGTRLLVL.

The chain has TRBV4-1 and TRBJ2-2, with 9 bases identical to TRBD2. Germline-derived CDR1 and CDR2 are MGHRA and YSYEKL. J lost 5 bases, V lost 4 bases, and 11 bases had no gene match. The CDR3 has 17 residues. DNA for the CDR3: TGCGCCAGCAGCCGAAGTCCAGCGGGAGGTATTACCGGGGAGCTGTTTTTT. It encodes CASSRSPAGGITGELFF.